This T cell receptor beta chain was documented in a study of sequential checkpoint blockade in melanoma. Whole-study context: TCRbeta immunosequencing was performed on DNA from 75 to 95 pretreatment melanoma tumor samples.

Using immunoSEQ multiplex PCR, the repertoire was profiled, and TCRdb retains in-frame clones only, with some absent. The data show approximately 20,000 clones, around 70% seen once. In germline, CDR1 is KGHSH, CDR2 LQKENI. With 2 bases removed from V and 7 bases from J, the gap between germline ends came to 17 bases. The CDR3 totals 15 residues. The treatment is: randomized to nivolumab then ipilimumab (arm A) or the reverse (arm B). The specimen was tumor tissue (inferred from file names), collected from a patient given nivolumab and ipilimumab in sequence. The V call is TRBV18, the J call TRBJ1-1, with D maybe TRBD1 (5 bases). The TCR sequence derives from a human donor with melanoma. The CDR3 DNA follows: TGTGCCAGCTCACCAAGTACGAGGGGCCAGGGTGAAGCTTTCTTT. It translates to CASSPSTRGQGEAFF.